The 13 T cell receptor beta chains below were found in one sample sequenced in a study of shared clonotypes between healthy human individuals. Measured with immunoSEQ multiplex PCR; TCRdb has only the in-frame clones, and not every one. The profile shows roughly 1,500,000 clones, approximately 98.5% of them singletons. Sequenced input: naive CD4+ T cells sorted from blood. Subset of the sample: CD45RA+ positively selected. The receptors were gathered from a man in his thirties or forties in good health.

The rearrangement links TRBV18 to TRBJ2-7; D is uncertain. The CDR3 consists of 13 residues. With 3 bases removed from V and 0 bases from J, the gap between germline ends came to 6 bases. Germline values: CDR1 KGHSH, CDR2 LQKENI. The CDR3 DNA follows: TGTGCCAGCTCACCTGGGCACTCCTACGAGCAGTACTTC. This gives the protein CASSPGHSYEQYF.

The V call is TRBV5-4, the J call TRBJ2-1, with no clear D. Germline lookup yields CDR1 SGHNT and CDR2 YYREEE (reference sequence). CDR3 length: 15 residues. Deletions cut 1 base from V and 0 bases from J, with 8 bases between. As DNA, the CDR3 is TGTGCCAGCAGCTTGTCCCCCACCTCCTACAATGAGCAGTTCTTC. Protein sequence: CASSLSPTSYNEQFF.

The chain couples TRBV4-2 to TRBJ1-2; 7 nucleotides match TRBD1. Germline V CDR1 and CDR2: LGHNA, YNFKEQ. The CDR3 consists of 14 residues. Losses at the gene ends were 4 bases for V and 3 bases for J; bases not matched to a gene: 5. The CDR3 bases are TGTGCCAGCAGCCTAACAGGGGAAGACTATGGCTACACCTTC. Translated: CASSLTGEDYGYTF.

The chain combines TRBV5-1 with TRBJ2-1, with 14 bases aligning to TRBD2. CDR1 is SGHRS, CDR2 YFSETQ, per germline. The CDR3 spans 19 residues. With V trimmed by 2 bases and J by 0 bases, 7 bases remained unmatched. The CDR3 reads CASSFGLAGGTGSYNEQFF. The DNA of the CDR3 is TGCGCCAGCAGCTTTGGACTAGCGGGAGGAACAGGCTCCTACAATGAGCAGTTCTTC.

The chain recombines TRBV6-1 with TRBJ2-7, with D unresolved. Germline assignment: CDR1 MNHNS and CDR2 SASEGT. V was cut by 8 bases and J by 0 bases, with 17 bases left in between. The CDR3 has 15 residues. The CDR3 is CASHEAGAPSYEQYF. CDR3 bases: TGTGCCAGCCACGAGGCAGGAGCACCCTCCTACGAGCAGTACTTC.

The CDR3: CASSQGPGSGGETQYF. The CDR3 nucleotides read TGTGCCAGCAGCCAAGGGCCCGGGAGTGGTGGAGAGACCCAGTACTTC. The chain has TRBV14 and TRBJ2-5, with D perhaps matching TRBD2 (6 bases). The CDR3 consists of 16 residues. The germline V gene has CDR1 SGHDN and CDR2 FVKESK. Deletions cut 1 base from V and 4 bases from J, with 16 bases between.

DNA of the CDR3: TGTGCCAGCAGTCGACTAGCGGGGAGCACAGATACGCAGTATTTT. Protein sequence: CASSRLAGSTDTQYF. V and J are TRBV28 and TRBJ2-3; TRBD2 agrees at 11 bases. The CDR3 contains 15 residues. CDR1 and CDR2 from the germline V gene are MDHEN and SYDVKM. J was trimmed by 0 bases and V by 5 bases; bases with no gene match: 1.

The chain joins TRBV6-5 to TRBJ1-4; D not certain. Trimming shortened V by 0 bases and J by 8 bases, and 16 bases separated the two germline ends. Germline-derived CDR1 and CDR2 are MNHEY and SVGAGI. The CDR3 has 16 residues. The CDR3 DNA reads TGTGCCAGCAGTTACTCGAGGCTTATGGTGGGAGAAAAACTGTTTTTT. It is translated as CASSYSRLMVGEKLFF.

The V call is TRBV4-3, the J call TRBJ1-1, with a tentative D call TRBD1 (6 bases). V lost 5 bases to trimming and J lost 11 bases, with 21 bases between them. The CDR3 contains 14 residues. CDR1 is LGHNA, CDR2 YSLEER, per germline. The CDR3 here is CASSVRTAGDGAFF. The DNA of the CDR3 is TGCGCCAGCAGCGTCCGGACAGCGGGGGATGGGGCTTTCTTT.

Written as DNA, the CDR3 is TGTGCCAGCAGTTCGGGGGGAGCACGTGAGCAGTTCTTC. It encodes CASSSGGAREQFF. This rearrangement joins TRBV28 to TRBJ2-1, with TRBD2 identical over 7 bases. With 4 bases clipped from V and 9 bases from J, the junction kept 6 bases outside the gene matches. The CDR3 extends over 13 amino acids. Per the germline V gene, CDR1 is MDHEN and CDR2 is SYDVKM.

The CDR3 bases are TGTGCCAGCTCACTTGGACAGAGGAACACCGGGGAGCTGTTTTTT. It specifies CASSLGQRNTGELFF. The rearrangement links TRBV18 to TRBJ2-2, with a weak D call TRBD1 (6 bases). There are 15 residues in the CDR3. Trimming pared 4 bases from V and 1 base from J, leaving 10 bases between. CDR1 KGHSH and CDR2 LQKENI come from the germline V gene.

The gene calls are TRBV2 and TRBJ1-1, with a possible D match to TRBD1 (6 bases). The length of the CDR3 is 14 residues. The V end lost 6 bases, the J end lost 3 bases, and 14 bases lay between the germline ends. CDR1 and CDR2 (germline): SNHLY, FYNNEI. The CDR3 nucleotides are TGTGCCAGCAGGGTAGAACAGGGCTACACTGAAGCTTTCTTT. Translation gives CASRVEQGYTEAFF.

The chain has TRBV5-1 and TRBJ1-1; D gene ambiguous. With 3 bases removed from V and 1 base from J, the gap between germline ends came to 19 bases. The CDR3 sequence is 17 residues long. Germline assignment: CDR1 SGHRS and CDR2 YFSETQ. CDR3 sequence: CASSSLLLGTGNTEAFF. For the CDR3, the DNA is TGCGCCAGCAGCTCCTTACTCCTAGGCACGGGGAACACTGAAGCTTTCTTT.